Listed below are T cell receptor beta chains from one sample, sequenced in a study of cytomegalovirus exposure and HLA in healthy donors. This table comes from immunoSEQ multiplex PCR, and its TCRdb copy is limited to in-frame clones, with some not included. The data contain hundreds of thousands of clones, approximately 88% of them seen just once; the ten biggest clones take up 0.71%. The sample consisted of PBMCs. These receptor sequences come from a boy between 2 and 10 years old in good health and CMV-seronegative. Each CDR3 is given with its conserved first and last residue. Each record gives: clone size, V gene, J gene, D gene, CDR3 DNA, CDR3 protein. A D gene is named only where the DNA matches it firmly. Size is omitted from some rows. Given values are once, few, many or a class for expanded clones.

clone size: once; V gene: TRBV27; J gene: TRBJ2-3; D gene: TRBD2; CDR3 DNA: TGTGCCAGCAGTTCGGGACTAGCGGGAGGCACAGATACGCAGTATTTT; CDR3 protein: CASSSGLAGGTDTQYF
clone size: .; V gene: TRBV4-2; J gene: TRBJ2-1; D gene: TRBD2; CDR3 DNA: TGTGCCAGCAGCCAAGAGGGACTAGCGGGGGAGGGGAATGAGCAGTTCTTC; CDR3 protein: CASSQEGLAGEGNEQFF
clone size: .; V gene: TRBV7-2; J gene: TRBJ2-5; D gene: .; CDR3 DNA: TGTGCCAGCAGCTTAGGAGGGCTAAGAACCCAGTACTTC; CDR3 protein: CASSLGGLRTQYF
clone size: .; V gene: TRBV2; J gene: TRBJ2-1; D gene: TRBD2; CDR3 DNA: TGTGCCAGCATAGGGTGGGAGGGCTTTTTGTATGAGCAGTTCTTC; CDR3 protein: CASIGWEGFLYEQFF
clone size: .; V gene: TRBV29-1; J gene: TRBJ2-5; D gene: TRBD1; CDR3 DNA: TGCAGCGTTGAATCAAACAGGGGGGAGACCCAGTACTTC; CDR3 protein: CSVESNRGETQYF
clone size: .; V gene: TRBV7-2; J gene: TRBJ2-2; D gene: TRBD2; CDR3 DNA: TGTGCCAGCAGCTTTGTCGGACTAGCGGGGGGAAACACCGGGGAGCTGTTTTTT; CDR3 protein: CASSFVGLAGGNTGELFF
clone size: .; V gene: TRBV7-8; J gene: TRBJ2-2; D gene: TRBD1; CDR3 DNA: TGTGCCAGCAGCTTAGTACAGGGGGCGTTTTATGGCGGGGAGCTGTTTTTT; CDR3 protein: CASSLVQGAFYGGELFF
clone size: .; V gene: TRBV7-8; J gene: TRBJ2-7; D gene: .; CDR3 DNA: TGTGCCAGCAGCTTAGGAGGGCTAGCCGTCAACGAGCAGTACTTC; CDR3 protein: CASSLGGLAVNEQYF
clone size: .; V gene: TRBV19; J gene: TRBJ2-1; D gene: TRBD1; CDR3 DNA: TGTGCCAGTAGTATGCCGTATTGGGACAGGGGGCGATCAGAGCAGTTCTTC; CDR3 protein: CASSMPYWDRGRSEQFF
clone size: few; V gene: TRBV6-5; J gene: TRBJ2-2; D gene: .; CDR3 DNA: TGTGCCAGCAGCCGTGACACCGGGGAGCTGTTTTTT; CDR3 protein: CASSRDTGELFF
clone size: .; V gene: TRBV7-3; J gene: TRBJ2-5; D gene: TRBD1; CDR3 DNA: TGTGCCAGCAGCTTAGGCAGAACAGGGGTGGAGACCCAGTACTTC; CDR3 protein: CASSLGRTGVETQYF
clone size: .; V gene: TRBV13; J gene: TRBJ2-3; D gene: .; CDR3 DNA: TGTGCCAGCAGCTTAGGAGGGGTCCCAGATACGCAGTATTTT; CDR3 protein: CASSLGGVPDTQYF
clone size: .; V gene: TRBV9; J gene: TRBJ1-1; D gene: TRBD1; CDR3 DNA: TGTGCCAGCAGCCCTAGCGGACAGGGTTTGAACACTGAAGCTTTCTTT; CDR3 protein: CASSPSGQGLNTEAFF
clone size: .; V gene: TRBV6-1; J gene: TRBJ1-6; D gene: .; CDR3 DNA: TGTGCCAGCAGTGAGTCCATCTCCTATAATTCACCCCTCCACTTT; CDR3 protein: CASSESISYNSPLHF
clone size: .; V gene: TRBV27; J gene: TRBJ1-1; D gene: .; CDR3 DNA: TGTGCCAGCAGTTTAAATCAGGGGAGGGAGGATGAAGCTTTCTTT; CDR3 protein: CASSLNQGREDEAFF
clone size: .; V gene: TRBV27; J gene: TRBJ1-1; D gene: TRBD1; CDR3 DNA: TGTGCCAGCAGGACAGGGGGTTTGAACACTGAAGCTTTCTTT; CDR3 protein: CASRTGGLNTEAFF
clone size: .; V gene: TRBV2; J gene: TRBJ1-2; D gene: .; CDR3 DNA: TGTGCCAGCAGTTTTAGTGTAATGCACTATGGCTACACCTTC; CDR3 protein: CASSFSVMHYGYTF
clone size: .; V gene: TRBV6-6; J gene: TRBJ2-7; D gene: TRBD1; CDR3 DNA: TGTGCCAGCAGCCGCACCGGGACAGGGAGCTCCTACGAGCAGTACTTC; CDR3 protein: CASSRTGTGSSYEQYF
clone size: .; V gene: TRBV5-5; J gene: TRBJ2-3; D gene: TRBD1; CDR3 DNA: TGTGCCAGCAGCTTTGGGACAGACCTAGATACGCAGTATTTT; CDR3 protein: CASSFGTDLDTQYF
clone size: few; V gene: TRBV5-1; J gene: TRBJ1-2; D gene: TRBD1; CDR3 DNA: TGCGCCAGCAGCTACGAGGACAGGGGAGTCGGCTATGGCTACACCTTC; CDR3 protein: CASSYEDRGVGYGYTF
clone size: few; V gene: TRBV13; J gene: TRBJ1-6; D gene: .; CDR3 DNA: TGTGCCAGCAGCGGACGGGGAGAGAATTCACCCCTCCACTTT; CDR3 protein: CASSGRGENSPLHF
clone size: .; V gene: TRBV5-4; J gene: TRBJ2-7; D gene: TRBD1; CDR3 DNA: TGTGCCAGCAGCCCCCGGGACAGATTATACGAGCAGTACTTC; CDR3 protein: CASSPRDRLYEQYF
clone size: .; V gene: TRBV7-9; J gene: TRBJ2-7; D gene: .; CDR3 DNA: TGTGCCAGCAGCCCATCCGGGTCCTACGAGCAGTACTTC; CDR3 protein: CASSPSGSYEQYF
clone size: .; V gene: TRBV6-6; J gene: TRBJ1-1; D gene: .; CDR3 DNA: TGTGCCAGCAGCGGACAGACAAACACTGAAGCTTTCTTT; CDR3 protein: CASSGQTNTEAFF
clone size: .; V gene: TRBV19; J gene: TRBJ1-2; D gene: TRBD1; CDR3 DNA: TGTGCCAGTAGTATTTCATTCACGGGACAGGGACCCTATGGCTACACCTTC; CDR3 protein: CASSISFTGQGPYGYTF
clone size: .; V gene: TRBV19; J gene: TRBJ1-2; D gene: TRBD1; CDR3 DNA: TGTGCCAGTAGTATGAGTCGGGACAGGGTACTCTATGGCTACACCTTC; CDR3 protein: CASSMSRDRVLYGYTF
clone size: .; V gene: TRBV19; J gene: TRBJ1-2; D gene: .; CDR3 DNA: TGTGCCAGTAGTCTTCTTTTCGCGGGGGCGAAGGTGCGATACACCTTC; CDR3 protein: CASSLLFAGAKVRYTF
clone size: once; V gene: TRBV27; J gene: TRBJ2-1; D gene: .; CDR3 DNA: TGTGCCAGCAGTTCCCCCCTACAGGGAATGTCCTACAATGAGCAGTTCTTC; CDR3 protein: CASSSPLQGMSYNEQFF
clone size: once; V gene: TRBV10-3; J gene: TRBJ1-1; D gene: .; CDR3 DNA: TGTGCCATCAGTGAGTGGGCGGACAGGAACACTGAAGCTTTCTTT; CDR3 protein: CAISEWADRNTEAFF
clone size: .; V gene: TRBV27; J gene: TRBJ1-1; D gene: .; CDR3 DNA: TGTGCCAGCAGTTTATGGGAGGGCTATATCACTGAAGCTTTCTTT; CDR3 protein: CASSLWEGYITEAFF
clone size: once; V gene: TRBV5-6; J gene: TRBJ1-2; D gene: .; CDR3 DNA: TGTGCCAGCACCCTTTCCCTTTTGACAGGATCGTTCTATGGCTACACCTTC; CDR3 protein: CASTLSLLTGSFYGYTF
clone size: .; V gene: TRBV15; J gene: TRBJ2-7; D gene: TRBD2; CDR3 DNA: TGTGCCACCAGCAGAGCCCCGAGAAGCGGGGTATCCTACGAGCAGTACTTC; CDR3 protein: CATSRAPRSGVSYEQYF
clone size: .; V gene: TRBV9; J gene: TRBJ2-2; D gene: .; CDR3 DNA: TGTGCCAGCAGCGTAGGTCCCCCAGGGTTTGTAGGGGAGCTGTTTTTT; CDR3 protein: CASSVGPPGFVGELFF
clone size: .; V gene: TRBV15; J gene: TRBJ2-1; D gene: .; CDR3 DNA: TGTGCCACCAGTCCGGGACTTGGCTCCTACAATGAGCAGTTCTTC; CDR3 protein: CATSPGLGSYNEQFF
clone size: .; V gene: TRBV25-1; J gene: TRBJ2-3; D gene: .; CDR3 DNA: TGTGCCAGCTACGATCCCGGGTTTCCAGATACGCAGTATTTT; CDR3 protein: CASYDPGFPDTQYF
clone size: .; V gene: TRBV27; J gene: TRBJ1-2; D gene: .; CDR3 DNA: TGTGCCAGCAGTTTTCGGGGGGGCTATGGCTACACCTTC; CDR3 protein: CASSFRGGYGYTF